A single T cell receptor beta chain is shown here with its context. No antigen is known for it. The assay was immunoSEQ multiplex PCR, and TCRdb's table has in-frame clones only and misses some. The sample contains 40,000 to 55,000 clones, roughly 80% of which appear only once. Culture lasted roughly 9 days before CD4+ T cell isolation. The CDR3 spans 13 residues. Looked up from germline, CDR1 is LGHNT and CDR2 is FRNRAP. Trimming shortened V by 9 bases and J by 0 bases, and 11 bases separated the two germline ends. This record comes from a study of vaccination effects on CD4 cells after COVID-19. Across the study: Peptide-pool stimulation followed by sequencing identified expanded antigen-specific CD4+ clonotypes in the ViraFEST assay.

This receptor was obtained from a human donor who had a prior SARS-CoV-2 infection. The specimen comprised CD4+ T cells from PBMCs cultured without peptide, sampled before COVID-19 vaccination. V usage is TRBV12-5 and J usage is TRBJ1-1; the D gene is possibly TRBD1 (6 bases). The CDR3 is CASQGQLNTEAFF. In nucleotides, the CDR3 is TGTGCTAGCCAAGGACAGTTGAACACTGAAGCTTTCTTT.